These T cell receptor beta chains were read from a single sample in a study of shared clonotypes between healthy human individuals. TCRdb keeps only in-frame clones here, not all; method: immunoSEQ multiplex PCR. The sample consists of a few million clones, approximately 94% of them appearing once. Sequences were obtained from naive CD4+ T cells sorted from blood. The receptors originated from a young man in good health. Each CDR3 is given with its conserved first and last residue. The order of the fields is V gene, D gene, clone size, J gene, CDR3 DNA, CDR3 protein. D genes are given only for firm matches. Size is omitted from some rows. Given values are once, few, many or a class for expanded clones.

TRBV7-2	TRBD1	-	TRBJ1-5	TGTGCCAGCAGCTTAGTAGCGACAGGGACAGGGCAGCCCCAGCATTTT	CASSLVATGTGQPQHF
TRBV6-6	-	-	TRBJ1-2	TGTGCCAGCACCCCTGTTGGGGCGCAGTCTGGCTACACCTTC	CASTPVGAQSGYTF
TRBV7-9	-	-	TRBJ2-2	TGTGCCAGCAGCCCGCATCCGAACACCGGGGAGCTGTTTTTT	CASSPHPNTGELFF
TRBV6-4	-	-	TRBJ1-1	TGTGCCAGCAGTGAGCAGGCGAACACTGAAGCTTTCTTT	CASSEQANTEAFF
TRBV19	-	-	TRBJ1-2	TGTGCCAGTAGTATCGGGGGAAACTATGGCTACACCTTC	CASSIGGNYGYTF
TRBV2	-	-	TRBJ1-1	TGTGCCAGCAATCTCGACTGGAACACTGAAGCTTTCTTT	CASNLDWNTEAFF
TRBV7-3	TRBD1	once	TRBJ2-7	TGTGCCAGCAGCTTCGGGACAGGGGGCGGGTACGAGCAGTACTTC	CASSFGTGGGYEQYF
TRBV27	TRBD2	-	TRBJ2-1	TGTGCCAGCAGTTCACCGGGACTAGGAAGTAATGAGCAGTTCTTC	CASSSPGLGSNEQFF
TRBV6-5	TRBD2	-	TRBJ2-1	TGTGCCAGCAGTTACGAGGCGGGGGGGCGAAATGAGCAGTTCTTC	CASSYEAGGRNEQFF
TRBV7-9	-	-	TRBJ2-7	TGTGCCAGCAGCTTAGATCCGGGGCGGGAACGCATCGGCGAGCAGTACTTC	CASSLDPGRERIGEQYF
TRBV18	-	-	TRBJ1-2	TGTGCCAGCTCACCTTCGGACGGGAACTATGGCTACACCTTC	CASSPSDGNYGYTF
TRBV5-1	-	once	TRBJ1-5	TGCGCCAGCAGCTTGGGGGACAATCAGCCCCAGCATTTT	CASSLGDNQPQHF
TRBV6-4	TRBD1	-	TRBJ1-6	TGTGCCAGCAGTGTTTCGACAGGGGATTCTTCACCCCTCCACTTT	CASSVSTGDSSPLHF
TRBV18	-	-	TRBJ2-7	TGTGCCAGCTCACCACCTTGGGATCCCTACGAGCAGTACTTC	CASSPPWDPYEQYF
TRBV6-5	-	-	TRBJ2-7	TGTGCCAGCAGCCGCTCTCGGACTCACGAGCAGTACTTC	CASSRSRTHEQYF
TRBV30	-	-	TRBJ1-1	TGTGCCTGGAGTGTAGGGTTGAGGGACACTGAAGCTTTCTTT	CAWSVGLRDTEAFF
TRBV28	-	-	TRBJ2-2	TGTGCCAGCAAGCCCCGGGGTTCCGGGGAGCTGTTTTTT	CASKPRGSGELFF
TRBV19	-	-	TRBJ1-6	TGTGCCAGTAGTAATCAGGGGCCAGGCTCCTATAATTCACCCCTCCACTTT	CASSNQGPGSYNSPLHF
TRBV7-2	-	-	TRBJ1-6	TGTGCCAGCAGCCCGTGGGGGGGAAATAATTCACCCCTCCACTTT	CASSPWGGNNSPLHF
TRBV11-2	-	-	TRBJ2-1	TGTGCCAGCAGCTCCTACATAGGGGTAACCTACAATGAGCAGTTCTTC	CASSSYIGVTYNEQFF
TRBV9	-	-	TRBJ2-7	TGTGCCAGCAGCGTATTAGGACACGCCGACTACGAGCAGTACTTC	CASSVLGHADYEQYF
TRBV29-1	TRBD1	-	TRBJ2-5	TGCAGCGTTGGAATTGGGACAGGGAAAGAGACCCAGTACTTC	CSVGIGTGKETQYF
TRBV10-2	TRBD2	-	TRBJ2-7	TGCGCCACCTCGACTAGCGGGGGTTCCTACGAGCAGTACTTC	CATSTSGGSYEQYF
TRBV19	-	-	TRBJ1-5	TGTGCCAGTAGGAGGAGTAGAGATAGCAATCAGCCCCAGCATTTT	CASRRSRDSNQPQHF
TRBV6-1	-	-	TRBJ1-5	TGTGCCAGCAGTGAAAGGAATTATCAGCCCCAGCATTTT	CASSERNYQPQHF
TRBV10-3	TRBD2	-	TRBJ2-3	TGTGCCATCAGGCCGGGACTAGCCACAGATACGCAGTATTTT	CAIRPGLATDTQYF
TRBV2	-	once	TRBJ2-7	TGTGCCAGCAGTGTATACTCCACCTACGAGCAGTACTTC	CASSVYSTYEQYF
TRBV11-2	-	once	TRBJ2-5	TGTGCCAGCAGCCAATTGGTCCTAAACTCGGAGACCCAGTACTTC	CASSQLVLNSETQYF
TRBV7-2	-	-	TRBJ2-7	TGTGCCAGCAGCTCGACCGGAGGTAGAAGCTCCTACGAGCAGTACTTC	CASSSTGGRSSYEQYF
TRBV5-1	TRBD1	-	TRBJ1-4	TGCGCCAGCAGCTTGGGACAGGGGCAGTTCGGAAAACTGTTTTTT	CASSLGQGQFGKLFF
TRBV5-1	TRBD1	-	TRBJ2-1	TGCGCCAGCAGCACAGACAGGGGACCTAGGGGCAATGAGCAGTTCTTC	CASSTDRGPRGNEQFF
TRBV6-1	-	-	TRBJ2-6	TGTGCCAGCAGAAGAGACGGTTCTGGGGCCAACGTCCTGACTTTC	CASRRDGSGANVLTF
TRBV6-5	-	-	TRBJ1-1	TGTGCCAGCAGTTATGGACAGATGAACACTGAAGCTTTCTTT	CASSYGQMNTEAFF
TRBV7-2	TRBD2	-	TRBJ2-3	TGTGCCAGCAGCTCGACTAGCGGGGGGCGCACAGATACGCAGTATTTT	CASSSTSGGRTDTQYF
TRBV6-5	TRBD1	-	TRBJ2-7	TGTGCCAGCAGTTACTCGGGAGGGACAGGGAACTACGAGCAGTACTTC	CASSYSGGTGNYEQYF
TRBV18	-	few	TRBJ1-3	TGTGCCAGCTCACCAAGGACATCGTCGTCAGCGGGAGGCTCTGGAAACACCATATATTTT	CASSPRTSSSAGGSGNTIYF
TRBV6-9	-	-	TRBJ2-1	TGTGCCAGCGCGCCCCCAGCGCGGGCGCTAAAGCAGTTCTTC	CASAPPARALKQFF
TRBV7-9	TRBD1	once	TRBJ2-7	TGTGCCAGCAGCCCCCCTACCCTTTTCGGACCAGGGGGCTCCTACGAGCAGTACTTC	CASSPPTLFGPGGSYEQYF